Listed below are T cell receptor beta chains from one sample, sequenced in a study of post-analysis software for immune sequencing data. TCRdb re-called the PCR reads with MiXCR, one entry per CDR3 protein. This table holds roughly 540,000 distinct CDR3 sequences, around a third found once. Sequencing was carried out using blood. These receptors all stem from a girl aged 2 to 17 with multiple sclerosis. CDR3s include the opening cysteine and the closing phenylalanine or tryptophan. Fields, in order: clone size, CDR3 length, D gene, J gene, V gene, CDR3 protein, CDR3 DNA. D genes are given only for firm matches. A clone size is listed for some rows: how often the clone was seen (once, few, many), or a class if it is expanded.

. 13 . TRBJ2-7 TRBV6-5 CASGRGLPSEQYF TGTGCCAGCGGGCGGGGGCTGCCCTCCGAGCAGTACTTC
few 13 . TRBJ2-1 TRBV20-1 CSALEYSYNEQFF TGCAGTGCCCTGGAGTATTCCTACAATGAGCAGTTCTTC
. 14 . TRBJ2-2 TRBV27 CASSLNRHTGELFF TGTGCCAGCAGTTTAAACAGACACACCGGGGAGCTGTTTTTT
few 17 TRBD2 TRBJ2-7 TRBV5-1 CASSPGLAPSSTYEQYF TGCGCCAGCAGCCCCGGACTAGCACCAAGCTCGACCTACGAGCAGTACTTC
few 15 . TRBJ2-5 TRBV20-1 CSARDGRDDSETQYF TGCAGTGCTAGAGATGGCAGGGACGATAGCGAGACCCAGTACTTC
. 15 TRBD1 TRBJ2-7 TRBV5-5 CASSLPRTGYNEQYF TGTGCCAGCAGCTTGCCCCGGACAGGGTACAATGAGCAGTACTTC
few 14 . TRBJ2-3 TRBV4-1 CASSQETTIDTQYF TGCGCCAGCAGCCAAGAGACTACCATAGATACGCAGTATTTT
few 16 . TRBJ2-5 TRBV6-5 CASSYLGGAYQETQYF TGTGCCAGCAGTTACTTGGGGGGGGCGTACCAAGAGACCCAGTACTTC
few 16 TRBD1 TRBJ1-1 TRBV6-4 CASSPSRGLMNTEAFF TGTGCCAGCAGCCCCTCGAGGGGGCTAATGAACACTGAAGCTTTCTTT
few 14 TRBD1 TRBJ1-4 TRBV5-1 CASSAWTGDEKLFF TGCGCCAGCAGCGCCTGGACAGGGGATGAAAAACTGTTTTTT
. 14 . TRBJ2-7 TRBV4-2 CASRPLTGDDEQYF TGTGCCAGCAGACCCTTAACGGGGGACGATGAGCAGTACTTC
few 13 . TRBJ1-2 TRBV11-1 CASSPWGDYGYTF TGTGCCAGCAGTCCGTGGGGGGACTATGGCTACACCTTC
few 12 . TRBJ1-1 TRBV5-1 CASRNSGREAFF TGCGCCAGCAGAAATAGCGGTCGCGAAGCTTTCTTT
few 16 TRBD2 TRBJ2-7 TRBV7-2 CASSGGGLAGSYEQYF TGTGCCAGCAGCGGGGGGGGACTAGCGGGCTCCTACGAGCAGTACTTC
few 13 . TRBJ1-2 TRBV15 CATSRDNQRGYTF TGTGCCACCAGCAGAGATAATCAGAGGGGCTACACCTTC
. 16 TRBD2 TRBJ2-1 TRBV27 CASSLHGTTSYNEQFF TGTGCCAGCAGTTTGCACGGGACTACCTCCTACAATGAGCAGTTCTTC
. 17 TRBD2 TRBJ2-1 TRBV3-1 CASSQVGLAGEYNEQFF TGTGCCAGCAGCCAAGTCGGGCTAGCGGGGGAGTACAATGAGCAGTTCTTC
few 15 TRBD1 TRBJ1-2 TRBV6-5 CASSSGTGANCGYTF TGTGCCAGCAGCAGCGGGACAGGGGCGAACTGTGGCTACACCTTC
. 12 . TRBJ2-7 TRBV20-1 CSARPDRYEQYF TGCAGTGCCAGACCGGACAGATACGAGCAGTACTTC
. 14 . TRBJ2-7 TRBV27 CASSPITGHYEQYF TGTGCCAGCAGTCCCATCACAGGACACTACGAGCAGTACTTC
. 14 . TRBJ2-3 TRBV11-2 CASSAGLASDTQYF TGTGCCAGCAGCGCCGGATTAGCTTCAGATACGCAGTATTTT
once 14 . TRBJ1-5 TRBV7-8 CASSLVESNQPQHF TGTGCCAGCAGCTTAGTAGAAAGCAATCAGCCCCAGCATTTT